The entry below describes one TCR beta chain. This clone occurred once. Its antigen is unknown. No quality values exist for individual bases; no much larger clone is one base distant. The germline V gene supplies CDR1 KGHSH and CDR2 LQKENI. Inclusive of the bounding cysteine and phenylalanine, the CDR3 is 16 residues long. Only the CDR3 DNA is retained, 48 bases long and in frame from the first base. V is cut back by 3 bases and J by 7 bases, with 8 bases in the junction unmatched. The immunoSEQ Assay was used to sequence TCR beta CDR3 regions from DNA. The authors processed their data as follows. To compute T cell density, TCR beta template counts were normalized to usable DNA, which was estimated by amplifying housekeeping genes. The preseqR package was used to estimate richness by extrapolating to 400,000 templates for PBMC samples and to 120,000 templates for tissue samples. Clonality was defined by subtracting Pielou's evenness from one. To identify tissue-enriched TCRs, differential abundance testing was run on productive amino-acid clonotypes with a minimum total count of 5 and an alpha of 0.1. Repertoire overlap between compartments was quantified with the Jaccard Index and Morisita Overlap Index. GLIPH grouped TCR beta CDR3s together with public tetramer-defined viral CDR3s, and a viral motif had to include at least three viral sequences and show V-gene enrichment. The table comes from immuneACCESS by way of TCRdb, which keeps in-frame sequences with V and J called. Part of the clones is missing from these tables; in studies checked, under half for an unresolved V gene and the rest for unknown reasons. V and J calls and clone size are those listed in that table; D and trimming were worked out from the DNA. Within this sample are 5,500 to 7,000 clones, with 70% to 85% of them counted one time only. Roughly three fifths of the sample comes from the top ten.

The source of the sample is a study of T cells in localized non-small cell lung cancer (dated by TCRdb to 2018 to 2021). About the investigation overall: The study examined T cell repertoires in hundreds of patients with early-stage NSCLC and compared tumors with uninvolved tumor-adjacent lungs. The cohort consisted of roughly 240 treatment-naive NSCLC patients whose localized lung tumors had been resected. Of the NSCLC patients, about 130 were male and around 97 were female, and the mean age was about 69 years. General conclusions and limits of the study: A median of 57 of the top 100 tumor clones were detected in paired uninvolved adjacent lung, and 28 of these tumor clones were also found among the top 100 clones of the paired uninvolved adjacent lung. Multi-region tumor sequencing was not performed, so intratumor heterogeneity could not be excluded. Uninvolved tumor-adjacent lung showed the highest T cell clonality, higher than tumor, which suggests more focused antigenic responses in the uninvolved tumor-adjacent lung. Because of the exploratory design, TCR variables were selected using unadjusted p-values without false-discovery rate correction. Higher blood T cell density associated with longer overall survival, while higher adjacent-lung clonality associated with shorter survival.

At diagnosis, peripheral blood, uninvolved tumor-adjacent lung and tumor were collected and were preserved as a mix of fresh-frozen and FFPE material. Blood samples were analyzed as peripheral blood mononuclear cells for TCR repertoire profiling. This receptor chain uses TRBV18 and TRBJ2-2; the junction holds 10 bases that match TRBD2. The source was peripheral blood mononuclear cells, collected before any cancer treatment. The origin of this receptor is a female donor aged 60 or older with stage II lung adenocarcinoma. Here the CDR3 is given as CASSPLAGVTNGELFF. The DNA reads TGTGCCAGCTCACCGCTAGCGGGAGTAACGAACGGGGAGCTGTTTTTT.